The entry below gives a single TCR beta chain sequence along with its context. The CDR3 length is 14 residues. From germline, CDR1 is SNHLY and CDR2 FYNNEI. The J segment lost 5 bases and the V segment lost 10 bases, leaving 12 bases of the junction unmatched. This sample stems from a study of technical replicates of blood from several donors. Measured with immunoSEQ multiplex PCR; TCRdb has only the in-frame clones, and not every one. The sample lists 53,000 or so clones, roughly 84% occurring once. The chain carries TRBV2 and TRBJ2-7; 9 positions match TRBD2. Sequencing input: PBMCs. The receptor's source is a human donor in good health. Some clones in this sample may be carry-over from other donors' samples. The CDR3 coding sequence is TGTGCCACCAGCCCCAGCGGGAGGTTCAACGAGCAGTACTTC. It encodes CATSPSGRFNEQYF.